This T cell receptor beta chain was captured in a study of blood T cells in healthy people across ages (dated by TCRdb to about 2015). As for the study more broadly: In model experiments, template switching captured about one uniquely barcoded TCR beta cDNA molecule for every two T cells. Age-related changes in TCR beta repertoire diversity were measured in the study by deep sequencing normalized with unique cDNA molecular identifiers. Donors were grouped into four age groups: young (average roughly 16 years), middle-aged (39), aged (approximately 67) and long-lived (around 80). To avoid experimental bias, donors of different ages were spread randomly across the sequencing lanes. Two additional independent replicas of 1 million unique cDNA reads from the same blood draw were analyzed for two donors (one aged 18 to 29 and one aged 80 or older).

Receptor amplification or capture employed 5' RACE. The sequencer listed for this sample is Illumina HiSeq 2500. A second roughly 6 to 12 cycle PCR used a sample-barcoded 5' primer and a J-beta primer mix. A template-switch 5' adaptor carrying 12 random nucleotides introduced a unique molecular identifier onto each TCR beta cDNA molecule. Each sample yielded at least 2.5 million CDR3-containing paired-end reads. All of the RNA was converted into first-strand cDNA using the Mint cDNA synthesis kit, with a TRBC-specific oligonucleotide serving as the primer. After uracil-DNA glycosylase treatment, a first 18-cycle PCR used universal primers M1SS and BC2_uni_R on all cDNA. Concerning the study's data processing: Normalization of each sample was performed by random selection of 1 million high-quality reads, each carrying a distinct molecular identifier. Reads sharing molecular identifiers were discarded rather than binned into consensus sequences. CDR3 identification, clonotype clustering and error correction used MiTCR with a Q25 quality threshold and the strictest error-elimination algorithm. A nonparametric unseen species model with Euler transformation was used to estimate lower-bound total TCR beta diversity. TCRdb passed the public sequencing reads through fastp at Q25 and MiXCR, retaining productive beta sequences. Under each unique CDR3 protein, matching rows form one entry showing the most common genes and DNA. These V and J calls are TCRdb output, not the study's own analysis. The sample table contains hundreds of thousands of distinct CDR3 sequences; only one count was recorded for 58% of them. Clones ranked in the top ten supply approximately 40% of the sample.

This clonotype turned up a few times. It has no known antigen specificity. No per-base quality is available; no much larger clone lies one base away. The approximately 39 donors, aged about 6 to 100 years, were systemically healthy Caucasian individuals from Russia. Each donor gave ten milliliters of peripheral blood, collected into EDTA-treated Vacutainer tubes. PBMCs were isolated by Ficoll-Paque density-gradient centrifugation, with at least 6.5 million obtained per sample. Total RNA was extracted from PBMCs with Trizol reagent, with at least 6 micrograms obtained per sample. For every donor, an aliquot of PBMCs went through flow cytometry to measure the percentages of naive CD45RAhigh/CD27high T cells. The investigation overall reported the following: The percentage of naive T cells measured by flow cytometry correlated strongly with observed TCR beta diversity. Conclusive comparison of naive and antigen-experienced compartments was prevented by the profiling of bulk unsorted PBMCs. Estimates of total diversity based on one million sequenced T cells were considered lower bounds and underestimates. Observed TCR beta diversity per million T cells fell roughly linearly with age, and a significant reduction was already apparent by age roughly 40. Because the CMV infection status of the donors was unknown, age-related changes in expanded clonotypes may potentially have been confounded. The long-lived group showed more naive CD4+ T cells, fewer expanded clones and increased TCR diversity than the aged group, suggesting age selection.

The TCR was taken from a man in his sixties in good health. Sequenced sample: blood.

The CDR3 here reads CSARSGNGYTF. In nucleotide form, the sequence is TGCAGTGCTAGGAGTGGGAATGGCTACACCTTC. Recombination connected TRBV20-1 to TRBJ1-2; there is no confident call for the D gene. The germline V gene (reference sequence) specifies DFQATT as CDR1 and SNEGSKA as CDR2. The CDR3 starts with the cysteine, ends with the phenylalanine, and has 11 residues. Only the CDR3 region is kept as DNA, spanning 33 bases read in frame from base 1. V sheds 3 bases and J sheds 6 bases, leaving 8 bases between their ends.